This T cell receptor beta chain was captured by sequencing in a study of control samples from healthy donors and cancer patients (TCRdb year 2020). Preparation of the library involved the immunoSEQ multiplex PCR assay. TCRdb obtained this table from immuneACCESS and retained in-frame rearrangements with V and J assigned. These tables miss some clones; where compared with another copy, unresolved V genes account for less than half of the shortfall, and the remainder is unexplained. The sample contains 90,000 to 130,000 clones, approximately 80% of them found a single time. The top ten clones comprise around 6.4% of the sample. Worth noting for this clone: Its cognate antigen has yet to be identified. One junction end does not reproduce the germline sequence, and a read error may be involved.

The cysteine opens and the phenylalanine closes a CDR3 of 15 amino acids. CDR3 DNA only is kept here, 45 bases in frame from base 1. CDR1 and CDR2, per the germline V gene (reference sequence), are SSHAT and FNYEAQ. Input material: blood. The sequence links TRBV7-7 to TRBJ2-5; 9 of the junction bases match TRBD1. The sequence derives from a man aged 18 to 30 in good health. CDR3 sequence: CASSLNRGLQETQYF. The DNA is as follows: TGTGCTAGCAGCTTAAACAGGGGGCTCCAAGAGACCCAGTACTTC.